The rows below give T cell receptor beta chains drawn from one sample of a study of tumor and adjacent non-tumor tissue in lung cancer. One entry per CDR3 protein, called by TCRdb with MiXCR from the multiplex PCR reads. Of tens of thousands of distinct CDR3 sequences in the sample, more than 65% were seen once. Sequences were obtained from distant non-tumor lung tissue. All receptors come from a man in his 70s with non-small cell lung cancer. CDR3s include the opening cysteine and the closing phenylalanine or tryptophan. The D gene is left open where the match is weak. Size values are once, few and many counts, or a class for expanded clones, and some rows have none.

15,.,many,TRBV12-3/TRBV12-4,TRBJ2-2,TGTGCCAGCAGAGGGGGGGGACTGTACACCGGGGAGCTGTTTTTT,CASRGGGLYTGELFF
14,TRBD2,.,TRBV10-2,TRBJ2-7,TGCGCCAGCAGTGATACTAGCGGGAGCTACGAGTGGTACTTC,CASSDTSGSYEWYF
14,.,many,TRBV6-1,TRBJ2-3,TGTGCCAGCAGTGAGTTATCAAACACAGATACGCAGTATTTT,CASSELSNTDTQYF
11,.,.,TRBV20-1,TRBJ1-5,TGCAGTGCTAGCGGCCGGGATAAGCAGCATTTT,CSASGRDKQHF
16,TRBD2,.,TRBV20-1,TRBJ2-1,TGCAGTGCTAGGGGGAGTAGCGGGAGAATGGAAAATGAGCAATTCTTC,CSARGSSGRMENEQFF
16,TRBD2,.,TRBV4-1,TRBJ2-7,TGCGTCAGCTGCCGGGCACTAGCGGGAGAGGGGGACGAGCAGTACTTC,CVSCRALAGEGDEQYF
12,.,.,TRBV29-1,TRBJ2-7,TGCAGCGTTGATGCCTGTTCCTACGAGCATTACTTC,CSVDACSYEHYF
12,.,.,TRBV5-1,TRBJ2-3,TGCGCCAGTAACCCCCGCACAGATACGCAGTATTTT,CASNPRTDTQYF
10,.,.,TRBV28,TRBJ2-1,TGTGCCAGCAACAACAATGAGCACTTCTTC,CASNNNEHFF
14,.,.,TRBV29-1,TRBJ2-7,TGCAACGTCAGCGGAATGGCCGGTGATGGGATGCAGTACTTC,CNVSGMAGDGMQYF
14,.,.,TRBV29-1,TRBJ1-1,TGCAGCGTTATGTCCTCGAGGCCGAACATTGAAGTTTTCTTT,CSVMSSRPNIEVFF
16,TRBD1,.,TRBV11-2,TRBJ2-2,TGTGAAAGAAGCTTGGTGGGAACAGGGGTTGAAGGGGAGATGTTTTTT,CERSLVGTGVEGEMFF
12,.,few,TRBV6-5,TRBJ2-1,TGTGACAGCAGTTACACAGGTCGGGAGCAGTTCTTC,CDSSYTGREQFF
13,.,.,TRBV29-1,TRBJ2-3,TGTAGCGTTACTGGGCATGGTACAGATACGCAGTATTTT,CSVTGHGTDTQYF
17,TRBD1,once,TRBV4-2,TRBJ2-3,TGTGCTAGCAGCCTAGAATTACCGGGACAGGGGAGAGATACGCAGTATTTT,CASSLELPGQGRDTQYF
15,.,few,TRBV11-2,TRBJ2-7,TGTGCTAGCAGCTTAGATCAGTGGGCACCCTACGAGCAGTACTTC,CASSLDQWAPYEQYF